This T cell receptor beta chain emerged from a study of beta chain features in type 1 diabetes. Purity exceeding 98% was reached by all sorted populations. Study results and caveats: There was a moderate but significant shortening of TCRB CDR3s in all four CD4+ subsets of Type 1 diabetes patients. A pattern of fewer insertions and more deletions at VDJ junctions was seen in type 1 diabetes patients.

The table lists this clone with a few counts. No antigen is known for it. J lost 9 bases, V lost 3 bases, and 5 bases had no gene match. Germline loops: CDR1 LNHDA, CDR2 SQIVND (reference sequence). The CDR3 runs 15 residues. Sequencing targeted expressed TCRB transcripts, as all isolated RNA had been reverse transcribed. Repertoires were generated with immunoSEQ multiplex PCR, while TCRdb's copy carries only in-frame clones and drops some. This table has 160,000 or so clones, approximately 9.1% appearing once. The sequence was collected from a woman aged 25 to 39 with type 1 diabetes. The sample taken for sequencing was central memory CD4+ T cells from blood. The rearrangement links TRBV19 to TRBJ2-1; 13 bases fit TRBD2. DNA for the CDR3: TGTGCCAGTAGTATCTCAGGACTAGCGGGAGCTGAGCAGTTCTTC. As protein: CASSISGLAGAEQFF.